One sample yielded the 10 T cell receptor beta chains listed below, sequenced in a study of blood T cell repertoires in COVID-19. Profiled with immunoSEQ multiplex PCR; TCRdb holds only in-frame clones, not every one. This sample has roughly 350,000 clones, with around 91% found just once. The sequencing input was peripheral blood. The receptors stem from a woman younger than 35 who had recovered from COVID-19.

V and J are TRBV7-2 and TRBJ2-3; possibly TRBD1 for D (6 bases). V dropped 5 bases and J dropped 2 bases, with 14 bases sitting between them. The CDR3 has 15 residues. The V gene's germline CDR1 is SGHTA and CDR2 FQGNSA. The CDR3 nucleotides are TGTGCCAGCAGCGGCAGGGGCGGGCCCACAGATACGCAGTATTTT. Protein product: CASSGRGGPTDTQYF.

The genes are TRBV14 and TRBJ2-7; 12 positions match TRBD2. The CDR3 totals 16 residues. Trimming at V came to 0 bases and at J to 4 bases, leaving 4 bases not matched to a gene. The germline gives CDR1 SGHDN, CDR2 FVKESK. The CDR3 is CASSQERTSGNYEQYV. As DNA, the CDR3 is TGTGCCAGCAGCCAAGAGCGGACTAGCGGGAATTACGAGCAGTACGTC.

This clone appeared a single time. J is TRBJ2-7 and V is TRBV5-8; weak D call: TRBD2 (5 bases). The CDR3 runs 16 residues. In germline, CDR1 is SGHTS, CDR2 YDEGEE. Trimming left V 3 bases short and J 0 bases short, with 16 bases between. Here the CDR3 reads CASSSRTLGSSYEQYV. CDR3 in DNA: TGTGCCAGCAGCTCGAGGACCTTGGGGAGCTCCTACGAGCAGTACGTC.

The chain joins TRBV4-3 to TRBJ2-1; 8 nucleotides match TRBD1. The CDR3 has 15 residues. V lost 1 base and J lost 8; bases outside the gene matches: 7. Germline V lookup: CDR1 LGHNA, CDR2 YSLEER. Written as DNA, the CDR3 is TGCGCCAGCAGCCAAGGCGCCGGACAGGGCCATGAGCAGTTCTTC. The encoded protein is CASSQGAGQGHEQFF.

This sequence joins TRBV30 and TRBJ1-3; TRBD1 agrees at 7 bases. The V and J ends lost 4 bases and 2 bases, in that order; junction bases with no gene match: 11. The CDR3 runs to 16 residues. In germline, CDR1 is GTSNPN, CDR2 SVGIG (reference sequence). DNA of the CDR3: TGTGCCTGGAATAAAAACAGGGGCTCAGCTGGAAACACCATATATTTT. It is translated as CAWNKNRGSAGNTIYF.

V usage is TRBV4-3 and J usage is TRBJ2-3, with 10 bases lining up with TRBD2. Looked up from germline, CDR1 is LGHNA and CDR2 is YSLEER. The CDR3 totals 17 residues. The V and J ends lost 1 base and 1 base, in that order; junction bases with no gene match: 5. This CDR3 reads CASSQGLLAGGTDTQYF. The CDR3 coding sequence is TGCGCCAGCAGCCAAGGACTTCTAGCGGGGGGCACAGATACGCAGTATTTT.

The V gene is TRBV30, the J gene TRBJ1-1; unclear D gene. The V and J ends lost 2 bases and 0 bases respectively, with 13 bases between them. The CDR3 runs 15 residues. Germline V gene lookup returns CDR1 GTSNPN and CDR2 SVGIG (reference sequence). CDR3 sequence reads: CAWSRGLIMNTEAFF. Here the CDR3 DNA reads TGTGCCTGGAGTCGGGGATTAATCATGAACACTGAAGCTTTCTTT. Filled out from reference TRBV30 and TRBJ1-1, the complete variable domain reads SQTIHQWPATLVQPVGSPLSLECTVEGTSNPNLYWYRQAAGRGLQLLFYSVGIGQISSEVPQNLSASRPQDRQFILSSKKLLLSDSGFYLCAWSRGLIMNTEAFFGQGTRLTVV.

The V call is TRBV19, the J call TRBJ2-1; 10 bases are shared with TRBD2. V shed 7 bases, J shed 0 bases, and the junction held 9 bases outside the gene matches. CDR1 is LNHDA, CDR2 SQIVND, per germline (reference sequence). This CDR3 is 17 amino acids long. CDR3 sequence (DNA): TGTGCCAGTAACCACCCCGGACTAGCGGACTCCTACAATGAGCAGTTCTTC. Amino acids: CASNHPGLADSYNEQFF.

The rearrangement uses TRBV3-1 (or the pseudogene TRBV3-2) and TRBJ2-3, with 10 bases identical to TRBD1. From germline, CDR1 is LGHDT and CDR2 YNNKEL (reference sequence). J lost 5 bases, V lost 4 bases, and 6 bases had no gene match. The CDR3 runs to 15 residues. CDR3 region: CASSPGQGGRDTQYF. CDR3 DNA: TGTGCCAGCAGCCCAGGACAGGGGGGCCGAGATACGCAGTATTTT.

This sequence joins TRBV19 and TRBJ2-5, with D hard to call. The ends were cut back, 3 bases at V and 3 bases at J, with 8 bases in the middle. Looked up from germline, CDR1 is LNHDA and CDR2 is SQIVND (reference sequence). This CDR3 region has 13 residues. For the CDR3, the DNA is TGTGCCAGTAGTATTTCGGTAGAAGAGACCCAGTACTTC. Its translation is CASSISVEETQYF.